This TCR beta chain came from a study of blood T cell repertoires in COVID-19. About the study: From T cells, B-cell-depleted T cells, or PBMCs came the material, which was cDNA or gDNA.

As processed by the authors: Researchers report that nucleated cell counts were estimated from reference gene primer amplification. The data were produced by immunoSEQ multiplex PCR, yet TCRdb's version contains in-frame clones alone and is incomplete. V and J calls and clone size follow that table, whereas D and trimming were derived from the DNA. In the table there are approximately 60,000 clones, 75% to 90% of which are singletons. Germline V lookup: CDR1 SNHLY, CDR2 FYNNEI. The CDR3 extends over 13 amino acids. Trimming at V came to 7 bases and at J to 3 bases, leaving 5 bases not matched to a gene.

What was sequenced was peripheral blood. This clonotype was obtained from an elderly woman with COVID-19, enrolled during active disease. The genes are TRBV2 and TRBJ1-1; 7 positions agree with TRBD1. CDR3 nucleotides: TGTGCCAGCACCCAAGACAGGGACACTGAAGCTTTCTTT. The encoded protein is CASTQDRDTEAFF.